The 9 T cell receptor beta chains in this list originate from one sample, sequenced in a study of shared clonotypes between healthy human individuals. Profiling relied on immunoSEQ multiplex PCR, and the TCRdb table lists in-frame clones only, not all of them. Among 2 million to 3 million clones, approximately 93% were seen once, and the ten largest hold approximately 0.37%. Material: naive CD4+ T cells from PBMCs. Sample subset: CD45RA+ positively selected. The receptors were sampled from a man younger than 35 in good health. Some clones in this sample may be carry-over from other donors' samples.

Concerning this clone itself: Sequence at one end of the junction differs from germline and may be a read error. CDR3 DNA: TGTGCCAGCAGCTTAGAGGCTTCCGCCGATTTC. Protein sequence: CASSLEASADF. V gene TRBV11-2 combines with J gene TRBJ1-2; D gene uncertain. The length of the CDR3 is 11 residues. CDR1 and CDR2 (germline): SGHAT, FQNNGV.

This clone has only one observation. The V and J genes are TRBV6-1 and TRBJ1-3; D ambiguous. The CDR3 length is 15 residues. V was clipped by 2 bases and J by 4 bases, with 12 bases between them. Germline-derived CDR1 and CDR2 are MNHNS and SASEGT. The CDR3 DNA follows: TGTGCCAGCAGTGAATTTCTAGGGTACGGAAACACCATATATTTT. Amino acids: CASSEFLGYGNTIYF.

CDR3 DNA sequence: TGTGCCAGCAGCCTAACGACAGGGGGCGGGTACGAGCAGTACTTC. It translates to CASSLTTGGGYEQYF. The chain combines TRBV4-2 with TRBJ2-7; TRBD1 agrees at 10 bases. Germline V lookup: CDR1 LGHNA, CDR2 YNFKEQ. The V and J ends lost 4 bases and 4 bases, in that order; junction bases with no gene match: 7. The CDR3 extends over 15 amino acids.

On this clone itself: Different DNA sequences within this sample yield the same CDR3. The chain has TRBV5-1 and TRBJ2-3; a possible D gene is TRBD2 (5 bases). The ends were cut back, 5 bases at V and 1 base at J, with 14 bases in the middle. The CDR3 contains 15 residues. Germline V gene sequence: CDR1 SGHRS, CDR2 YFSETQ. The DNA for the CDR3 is TGCGCCAGCAGTCTCATGGCGGGTGGCACAGATACGCAGTATTTT. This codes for CASSLMAGGTDTQYF.

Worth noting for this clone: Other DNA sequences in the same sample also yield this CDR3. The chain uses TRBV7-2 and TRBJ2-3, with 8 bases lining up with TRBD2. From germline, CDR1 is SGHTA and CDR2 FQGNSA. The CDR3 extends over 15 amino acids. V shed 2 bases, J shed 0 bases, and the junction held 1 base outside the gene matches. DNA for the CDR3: TGTGCCAGCAGCTTAACTAGCGGCAGCACAGATACGCAGTATTTT. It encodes CASSLTSGSTDTQYF.

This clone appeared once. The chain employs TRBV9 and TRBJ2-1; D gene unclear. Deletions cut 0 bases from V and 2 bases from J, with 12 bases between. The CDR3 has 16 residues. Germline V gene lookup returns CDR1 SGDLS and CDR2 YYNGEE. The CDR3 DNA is TGTGCCAGCAGCGTAGGTGGGTTCGGAGCCTACAATGAGCAGTTCTTC. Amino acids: CASSVGGFGAYNEQFF. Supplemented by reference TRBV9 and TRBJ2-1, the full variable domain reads DSGVTQTPKHLITATGQRVTLRCSPRSGDLSVYWYQQSLDQGLQFLIQYYNGEERAKGNILERFSAQQFPDLHSELNLSSLELGDSALYFCASSVGGFGAYNEQFFGPGTRLTVL.

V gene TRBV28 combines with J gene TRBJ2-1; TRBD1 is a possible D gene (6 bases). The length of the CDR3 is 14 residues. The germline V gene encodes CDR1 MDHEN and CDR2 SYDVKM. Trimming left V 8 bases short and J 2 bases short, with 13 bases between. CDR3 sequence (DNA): TGTGCCAGCGTCGAAGGGGGTACCTACAATGAGCAGTTCTTC. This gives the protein CASVEGGTYNEQFF.

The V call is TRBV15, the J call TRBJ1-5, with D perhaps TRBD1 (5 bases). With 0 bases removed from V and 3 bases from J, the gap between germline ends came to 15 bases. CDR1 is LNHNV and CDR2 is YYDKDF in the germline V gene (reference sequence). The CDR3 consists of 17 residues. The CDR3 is CATSREPRGEANQPQHF. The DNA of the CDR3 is TGTGCCACCAGCAGAGAGCCCCGGGGCGAGGCCAATCAGCCCCAGCATTTT.

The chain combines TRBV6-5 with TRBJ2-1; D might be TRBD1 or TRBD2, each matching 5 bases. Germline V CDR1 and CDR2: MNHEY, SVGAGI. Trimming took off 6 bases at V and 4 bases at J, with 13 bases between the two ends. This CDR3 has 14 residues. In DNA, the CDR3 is TGTGCCAGCAGAACCGGGACCCAGTACAATGAGCAGTTCTTC. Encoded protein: CASRTGTQYNEQFF.